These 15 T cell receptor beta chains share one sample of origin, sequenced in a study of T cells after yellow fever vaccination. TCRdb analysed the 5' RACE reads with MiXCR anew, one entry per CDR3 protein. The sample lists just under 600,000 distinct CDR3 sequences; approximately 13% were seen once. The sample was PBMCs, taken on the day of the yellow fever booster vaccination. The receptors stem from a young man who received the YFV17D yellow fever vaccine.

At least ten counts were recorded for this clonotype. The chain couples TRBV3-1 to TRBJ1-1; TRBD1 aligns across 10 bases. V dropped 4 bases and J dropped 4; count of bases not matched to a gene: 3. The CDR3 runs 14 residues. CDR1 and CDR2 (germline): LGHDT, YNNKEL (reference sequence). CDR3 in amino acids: CASSLRTGGTEAFF. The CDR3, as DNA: TGTGCCAGCAGCCTTCGGACAGGGGGCACTGAAGCTTTCTTT. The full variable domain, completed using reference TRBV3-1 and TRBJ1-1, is DTAVSQTPKYLVTQMGNDKSIKCEQNLGHDTMYWYKQDSKKFLKIMFSYNNKELIINETVPNRFSPKSPDKAHLNLHINSLELGDSAVYFCASSLRTGGTEAFFGQGTRLTVV.

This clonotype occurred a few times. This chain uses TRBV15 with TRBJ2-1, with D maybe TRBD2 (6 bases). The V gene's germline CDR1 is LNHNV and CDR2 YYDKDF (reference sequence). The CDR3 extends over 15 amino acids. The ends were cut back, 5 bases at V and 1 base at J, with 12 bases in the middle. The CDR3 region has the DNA TGTGCCACCAGCGCCTTGCGGGGTTCCTACAATGAGCAGTTCTTC. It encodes CATSALRGSYNEQFF. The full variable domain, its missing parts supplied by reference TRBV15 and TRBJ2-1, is DAMVIQNPRYQVTQFGKPVTLSCSQTLNHNVMYWYQQKSSQAPKLLFHYYDKDFNNEADTPDNFQSRRPNTSFCFLDIRSPGLGDTAMYLCATSALRGSYNEQFFGPGTRLTVL.

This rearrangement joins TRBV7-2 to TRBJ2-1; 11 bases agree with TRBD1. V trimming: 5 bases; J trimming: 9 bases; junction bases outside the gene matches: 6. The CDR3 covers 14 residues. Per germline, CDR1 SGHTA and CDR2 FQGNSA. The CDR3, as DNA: TGTGCCAGCAGCCCGGACAGGGGGCGGGTTGAGCAGTTCTTC. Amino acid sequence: CASSPDRGRVEQFF.

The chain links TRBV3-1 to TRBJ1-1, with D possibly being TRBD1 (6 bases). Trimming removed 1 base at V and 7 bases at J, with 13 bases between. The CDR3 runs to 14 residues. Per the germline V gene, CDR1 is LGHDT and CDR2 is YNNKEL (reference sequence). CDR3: CASSQVSAQGEAFF. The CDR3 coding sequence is TGTGCCAGCAGCCAAGTATCGGCACAGGGTGAAGCTTTCTTT.

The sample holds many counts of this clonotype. The CDR3 reads CASRTSGEGHEQFF. For the CDR3, the DNA is TGTGCCAGCCGGACTAGCGGAGAGGGGCATGAGCAGTTCTTC. The genes are TRBV3-1 and TRBJ2-1; the match to TRBD2 covers 10 bases. The V gene end was trimmed by 8 bases and the J gene end by 8 bases; junction bases not matched to a gene: 9. This CDR3 comprises 14 residues. Per the germline V gene, CDR1 is LGHDT and CDR2 is YNNKEL (reference sequence).

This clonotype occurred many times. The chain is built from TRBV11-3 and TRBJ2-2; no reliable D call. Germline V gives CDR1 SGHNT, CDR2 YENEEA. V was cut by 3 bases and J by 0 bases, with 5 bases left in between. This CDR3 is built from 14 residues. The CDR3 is CASSLAANTGELFF. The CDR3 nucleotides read TGTGCCAGCAGCTTGGCCGCGAACACCGGGGAGCTGTTTTTT.

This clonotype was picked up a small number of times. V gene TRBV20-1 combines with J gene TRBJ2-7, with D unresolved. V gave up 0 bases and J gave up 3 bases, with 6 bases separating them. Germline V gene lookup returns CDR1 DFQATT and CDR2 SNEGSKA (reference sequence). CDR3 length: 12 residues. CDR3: CSARDPFYEQYF. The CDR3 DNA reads TGCAGTGCTAGAGATCCCTTCTACGAGCAGTACTTC.

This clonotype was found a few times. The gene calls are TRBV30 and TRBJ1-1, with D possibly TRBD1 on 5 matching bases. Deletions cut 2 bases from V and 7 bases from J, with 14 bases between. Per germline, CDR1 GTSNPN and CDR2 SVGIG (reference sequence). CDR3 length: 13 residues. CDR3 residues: CAWSHFGGSEAFF. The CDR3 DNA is TGTGCCTGGAGTCATTTCGGGGGGAGTGAAGCTTTCTTT.

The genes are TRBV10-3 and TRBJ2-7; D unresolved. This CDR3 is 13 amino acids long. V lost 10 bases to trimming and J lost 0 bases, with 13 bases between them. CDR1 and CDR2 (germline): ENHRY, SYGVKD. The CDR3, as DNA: TGTGCCACCCTAGGGATAAGCTCCTACGAGCAGTACTTC. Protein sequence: CATLGISSYEQYF.

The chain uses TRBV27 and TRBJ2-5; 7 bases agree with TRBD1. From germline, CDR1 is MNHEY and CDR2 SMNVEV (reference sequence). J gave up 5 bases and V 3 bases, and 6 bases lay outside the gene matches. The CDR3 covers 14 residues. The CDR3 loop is CASSLPGQLETQYF. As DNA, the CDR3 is TGTGCCAGCAGTTTGCCGGGACAGTTGGAGACCCAGTACTTC.

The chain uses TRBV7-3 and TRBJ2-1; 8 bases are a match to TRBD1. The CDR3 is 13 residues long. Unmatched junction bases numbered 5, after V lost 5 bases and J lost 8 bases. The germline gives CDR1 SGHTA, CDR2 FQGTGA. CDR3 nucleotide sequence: TGTGCCAGCAGCACGGACAGGGAGGATGAGCAGTTCTTC. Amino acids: CASSTDREDEQFF.

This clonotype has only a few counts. The CDR3 is CASSLLPGQGAEETQYF. CDR3 DNA sequence: TGTGCCAGCAGTTTACTCCCTGGACAGGGGGCAGAAGAGACCCAGTACTTC. V and J are TRBV27 and TRBJ2-5; 11 nucleotides line up with TRBD1. CDR3 length: 17 amino acids. Germline loops: CDR1 MNHEY, CDR2 SMNVEV (reference sequence). Trimming took 2 bases from V and 3 from J; bases not matched to a gene: 8.

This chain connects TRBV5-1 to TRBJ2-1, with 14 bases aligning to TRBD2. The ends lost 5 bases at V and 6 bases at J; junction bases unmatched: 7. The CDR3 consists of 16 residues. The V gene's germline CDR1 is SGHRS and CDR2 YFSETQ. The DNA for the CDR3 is TGCGCCAGCAGTTTCATGGGGACTAGCGGGGGCAATGAGCAGTTCTTC. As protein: CASSFMGTSGGNEQFF.

CDR3 amino acids: CASSLAETANTGELFF. CDR3 nucleotides: TGCGCCAGCAGCTTGGCCGAGACAGCGAACACCGGGGAGCTGTTTTTT. The chain has TRBV5-1 and TRBJ2-2; a weak D match, TRBD1 (5 bases). V shed 0 bases and J shed 0 bases, with 9 bases lying between them. Germline loops: CDR1 SGHRS, CDR2 YFSETQ. The CDR3 is made up of 16 amino acids.

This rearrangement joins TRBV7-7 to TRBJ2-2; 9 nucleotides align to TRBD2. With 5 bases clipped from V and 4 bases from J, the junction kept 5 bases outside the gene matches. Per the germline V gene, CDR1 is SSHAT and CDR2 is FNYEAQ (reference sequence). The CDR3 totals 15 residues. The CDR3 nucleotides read TGTGCCAGCAGCGAGACTAGCGGATCCACCGGGGAGCTGTTTTTT. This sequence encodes CASSETSGSTGELFF.